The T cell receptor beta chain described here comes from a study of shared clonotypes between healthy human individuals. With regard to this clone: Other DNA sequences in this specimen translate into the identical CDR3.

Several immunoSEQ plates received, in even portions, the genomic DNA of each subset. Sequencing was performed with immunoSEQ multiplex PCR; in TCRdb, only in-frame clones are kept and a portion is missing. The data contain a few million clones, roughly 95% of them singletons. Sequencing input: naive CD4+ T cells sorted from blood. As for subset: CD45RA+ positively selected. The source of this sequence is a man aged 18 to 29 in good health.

This CDR3 is CASSIQGSNSPLHF. CDR3 nucleotide sequence: TGTGCCAGTAGTATACAGGGGAGCAATTCACCCCTCCACTTT. The chain carries TRBV19 and TRBJ1-6; D is perhaps TRBD1 (6 bases). Germline values: CDR1 LNHDA, CDR2 SQIVND (reference sequence). Trimming cost V 2 bases and J 7 bases, with 9 bases left between them. The CDR3 has 14 residues. Full variable domain (missing parts from reference TRBV19 and TRBJ1-6): DGGITQSPKYLFRKEGQNVTLSCEQNLNHDAMYWYRQDPGQGLRLIYYSQIVNDFQKGDIAEGYSVSREKKESFPLTVTSAQKNPTAFYLCASSIQGSNSPLHFGNGTRLTVT.